One TCR beta chain is described in this entry. Per the original methods: How many nucleated cells were present was estimated from reference gene primer amplification. Profiling relied on immunoSEQ multiplex PCR, and the TCRdb table lists in-frame clones only, not all of them. That table is the source of V, J and clone size, and D and trimming were worked out from the DNA. The sample holds about 310,000 clones, roughly 91% seen once. This entry is derived from a study of blood T cell repertoires in COVID-19. The sequence derives from a man aged 50 to 59 with active or convalescent COVID-19. Sequenced: peripheral blood.

The CDR3 sequence: CASSLAGGPYNEQFF. CDR3 nucleotide sequence: TGTGCCAGCAGTCTAGCGGGGGGGCCCTACAATGAGCAGTTCTTC. This chain uses TRBV6-2 or TRBV6-3 with TRBJ2-1; 12 nucleotides match TRBD2. In germline, CDR1 is MNHEY, CDR2 SVGEGT. V was pared by 5 bases and J by 2 bases, with 1 base of the junction left unmatched. The CDR3 totals 15 residues.